These 5 T cell receptor beta chains share one sample of origin, sequenced in a study of blood T cell repertoires in COVID-19 (dated by TCRdb to the early 2020s). The method was the immunoSEQ multiplex PCR assay. TCRdb provides this immuneACCESS table in a form limited to in-frame rearrangements. Some clones are lacking; in checked studies, under half of them reflect an unresolved V gene, and why the rest are absent is not known. The sample records 200,000 to 250,000 clones, about 88% of which are singletons. The ten largest clonotypes hold approximately 2.9% of the sample. The sample consisted of peripheral blood. These receptor sequences come from a man aged 55 to 70 with acute or convalescent COVID-19.

The chain couples TRBV7-9 to TRBJ2-2, with D tentatively TRBD1 (6 bases). This CDR3 region has 17 residues. Trimming removed 4 bases at V and 1 base at J, with 16 bases between. CDR1 SEHNR and CDR2 FQNEAQ come from the germline V gene (reference sequence). CDR3 sequence reads: CASSSPSRDKNTGELFF. Here the CDR3 DNA reads TGTGCCAGCAGCTCGCCCAGCCGGGACAAGAACACCGGGGAGCTGTTTTTT.

The rearrangement links TRBV11-3 to TRBJ2-1; the match to TRBD1 covers 7 bases. Trimming removed 1 base from V and 1 base from J; junction bases left unmatched: 1. Germline lookup yields CDR1 SGHNT and CDR2 YENEEA. The CDR3 consists of 15 residues. For the CDR3, the DNA is TGTGCCAGCAGCTTAGGCAGGGGGTCCTACAATGAGCAGTTCTTC. It specifies CASSLGRGSYNEQFF.

CDR3 region: CATSRGARVNTEAFF. The CDR3 DNA sequence: TGTGCCACCAGCAGAGGGGCCAGGGTGAACACTGAAGCTTTCTTT. The chain carries TRBV15 and TRBJ1-1; possible D gene TRBD1, 5 bases. Trimming removed 1 base at V and 0 bases at J, with 9 bases between. Germline CDR1 is LNHNV and CDR2 is YYDKDF (reference sequence). The CDR3 spans 15 residues. Drawing the rest from reference TRBV15 and TRBJ1-1, the complete variable domain is DAMVIQNPRYQVTQFGKPVTLSCSQTLNHNVMYWYQQKSSQAPKLLFHYYDKDFNNEADTPDNFQSRRPNTSFCFLDIRSPGLGDTAMYLCATSRGARVNTEAFFGQGTRLTVV.

The genes are TRBV3-1 (or the pseudogene TRBV3-2) and TRBJ2-4, with 11 bases fitting TRBD2. There are 19 residues in the CDR3. CDR1 LGHDT and CDR2 YNNKEL come from the germline V gene (reference sequence). The trim removed 0 bases at V and 2 bases at J, leaving 9 bases unmatched. CDR3 nucleotide sequence: TGTGCCAGCAGCCAAGATCCACTAGCGGGGGCCTCCACCAAAAACATTCAGTACTTC. Residues: CASSQDPLAGASTKNIQYF.

The rearrangement uses TRBV28 and TRBJ1-1; TRBD1 agrees at 9 bases. V lost 6 bases, J lost 1 base, and 9 bases stayed unmatched. The CDR3 covers 16 residues. Germline V CDR1 and CDR2: MDHEN, SYDVKM. CDR3 region: CASRGPGTGTNTEAFF. In DNA form, the CDR3 reads TGTGCCAGCAGGGGACCCGGGACAGGGACGAACACTGAAGCTTTCTTT.